The following is a T cell receptor beta chain sequence with its context. As yet, its antigen is unknown. These data belong to a study of T-cell reconstitution after alpha-beta-depleted transplantation in children. Study results and caveats: From newly produced T cells came most of the T-cell counts and diversity one year after transplant. Some patients showed high day-60 TCRbeta diversity, which derived from surviving recipient T cells and thymic progenitors. Reports say that about two months after transplant, the alpha-beta T cells came out of several hundred graft clones that had expanded.

V lost 7 bases, J lost 5 bases, and 10 bases stayed unmatched. CDR3 size: 15 residues. CDR1 and CDR2 from the germline V gene are SGHRS and YFSETQ. Unique molecular identifiers were built into the TCRbeta library. TCRdb called the PCR reads again in MiXCR, with one record for every CDR3 protein. The sample records under 850,000 distinct CDR3 sequences, about an eighth being singletons. This sample comprised PBMCs, obtained before TCRalphabeta/CD19-depleted stem cell transplant. This receptor was taken from a girl aged 2-9 years with congenital amegakaryocytic thrombocytopenia, due to receive a stem cell transplant. This chain links TRBV5-1 with TRBJ2-5, with 11 bases identical to TRBD2. CDR3: CASGGTSGLLETQYF. The CDR3 DNA sequence: TGCGCCAGCGGAGGGACTAGCGGTTTATTGGAGACCCAGTACTTC.